This T cell receptor (beta chain) is drawn from a study of cytomegalovirus exposure and HLA in healthy donors. Overall study: Counted in an early data release were approximately 85 million unique TCRs from HLA-typed donors. Membership in the Caucasian-associated ancestry cluster was found for approximately 85% of 398 genotyped donors.

Of note for this clone: Its antigen is not known.

Notes on the study in general: TCR beta V- and J-gene trimming, according to a later analysis, was linked to a missense DCLRE1C variant. Published work reported that the classifier diagnosed cytomegalovirus status with high specificity and sensitivity.

V was shortened by 3 bases and J by 2 bases, with 11 bases between the two germline ends. The CDR3 is 14 residues long. Germline V gene sequence: CDR1 SGHAT, CDR2 FQNNGV. It was with 60 Vbeta and 13 Jbeta primers that the PCR ran. Using immunoSEQ multiplex PCR, the repertoire was profiled, and TCRdb retains in-frame clones only, with some absent. The data show 110,000 to 150,000 clones, 77% seen once. The TCR was taken from a male donor in good health and CMV-seronegative. The chain links TRBV11-2 to TRBJ2-7; perhaps TRBD1 as D (5 bases). Sequencing was done on a sample of PBMCs. For the CDR3, the DNA is TGTGCCAGCAGCTTTCTAGTGACAGCCTACGAGCAGTACTTC. As protein: CASSFLVTAYEQYF. The variable domain in full, completed from reference TRBV11-2 and TRBJ2-7, reads EAGVAQSPRYKIIEKRQSVAFWCNPISGHATLYWYQQILGQGPKLLIQFQNNGVVDDSQLPKDRFSAERLKGVDSTLKIQPAKLEDSAVYLCASSFLVTAYEQYFGPGTRLTVT.